Given below is one T cell receptor (beta chain) in context. Authors' methods: Reference gene primer amplification in the assay estimated nucleated cell counts. The table came from immunoSEQ multiplex PCR; TCRdb's copy has only in-frame clones and leaves some out. The DNA was the basis for D and trimming; V, J and clone size are from that table. The repertoire has roughly 250,000 clones, more than 85% of them found once; the top ten carry around 0.84%. The sample comes from a study of blood T cell repertoires in COVID-19. At the level of the study: Sites across the United States, Italy and Spain contributed samples from acute and convalescent COVID-19. Sources were T cells, B-cell-depleted T cells, or PBMCs; the material itself was cDNA or gDNA.

The CDR3 is 17 residues long. V lost 2 bases and J lost 7; bases outside the gene matches: 12. Germline V CDR1 and CDR2: LNHDA, SQIVND (reference sequence). The clonotype comes from a man aged 25 to 45 with acute or convalescent COVID-19. The specimen sequenced was peripheral blood. V usage is TRBV19 and J usage is TRBJ1-2, with 11 nucleotides matching TRBD1. CDR3 coding DNA: TGTGCCAGTAGTATACTGGGACAGGGGGTTGAGTCCGGTGGCTACACCTTC. Translating it yields CASSILGQGVESGGYTF.